This TCR beta chain is drawn from a study of T cells in Graves' hyperthyroidism and ophthalmopathy. The study, taken as a whole, reports: Clonotypes that were expanded in thyroid above 0.001 mostly appeared in blood too.

RNA transcripts served as the template for amplifying TCR beta CDR3 regions. With the HTBI primer set, the TCR CDR3 went through a first round of RT-PCR. Each CDR3 protein gets one entry after TCRdb re-called the multiplex PCR reads with MiXCR. The sample carries roughly 700,000 distinct CDR3 sequences, around 13% recorded once. The V gene end was trimmed by 0 bases and the J gene end by 6 bases; junction bases not matched to a gene: 8. Germline CDR1 and CDR2: MGHRA and YSYEKL. CDR3 length: 16 residues. In regard to this clonotype: Antigen specificity is unknown.

This chain uses TRBV4-1 with TRBJ2-1; 7 nucleotides match TRBD2. The sample consisted of blood. This receptor was taken from a woman between 18 and 29 years old with Graves' hyperthyroidism. The chain's CDR3 is CASSQEVWEGGNEQFF. The CDR3 coding sequence is TGCGCCAGCAGCCAAGAAGTGTGGGAGGGAGGCAATGAGCAGTTCTTC.